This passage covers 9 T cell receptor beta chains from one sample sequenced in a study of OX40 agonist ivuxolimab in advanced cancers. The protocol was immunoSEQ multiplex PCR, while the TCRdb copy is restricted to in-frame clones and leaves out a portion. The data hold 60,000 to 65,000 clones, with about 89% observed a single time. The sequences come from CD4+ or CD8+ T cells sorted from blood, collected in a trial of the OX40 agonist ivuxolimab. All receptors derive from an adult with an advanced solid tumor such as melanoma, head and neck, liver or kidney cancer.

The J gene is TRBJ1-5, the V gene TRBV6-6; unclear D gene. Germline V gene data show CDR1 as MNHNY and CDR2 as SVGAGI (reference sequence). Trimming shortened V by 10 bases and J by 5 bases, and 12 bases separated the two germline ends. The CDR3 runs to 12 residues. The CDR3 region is CATRSWDQPQHF. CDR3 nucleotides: TGTGCCACCCGGAGCTGGGATCAGCCCCAGCATTTT.

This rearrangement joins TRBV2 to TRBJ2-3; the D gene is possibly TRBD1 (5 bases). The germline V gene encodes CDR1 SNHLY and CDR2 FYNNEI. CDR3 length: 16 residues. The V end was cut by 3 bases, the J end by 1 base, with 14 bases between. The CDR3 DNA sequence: TGTGCCAGCAGTGATGGGATCCTAGGGGGCACAGATACGCAGTATTTT. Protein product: CASSDGILGGTDTQYF. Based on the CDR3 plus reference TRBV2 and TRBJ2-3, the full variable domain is EPEVTQTPSHQVTQMGQEVILRCVPISNHLYFYWYRQILGQKVEFLVSFYNNEISEKSEIFDDQFSVERPDGSNFTLKIRSTKLEDSAMYFCASSDGILGGTDTQYFGPGTRLTVL.

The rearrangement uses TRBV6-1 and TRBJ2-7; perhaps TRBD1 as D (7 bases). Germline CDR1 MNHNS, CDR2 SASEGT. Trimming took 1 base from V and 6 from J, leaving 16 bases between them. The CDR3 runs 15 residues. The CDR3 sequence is CASSEDWGRGVEQYF. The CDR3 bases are TGTGCCAGCAGTGAAGATTGGGGCAGGGGGGTCGAGCAGTACTTC.

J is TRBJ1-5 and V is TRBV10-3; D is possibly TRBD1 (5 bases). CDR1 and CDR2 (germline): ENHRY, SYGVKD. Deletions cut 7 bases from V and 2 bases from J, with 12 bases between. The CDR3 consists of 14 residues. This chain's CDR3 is CAIKGSGGNQPQHF. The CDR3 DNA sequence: TGTGCCATCAAGGGGTCGGGGGGCAATCAGCCCCAGCATTTT.

In DNA, the CDR3 is TGCGCCAGCAGCCAGAGTAGACTAGCTACCTCTGGGGCCAACGTCCTGACTTTC. It encodes CASSQSRLATSGANVLTF. This chain uses TRBV4-1 with TRBJ2-6; TRBD2 aligns across 7 bases. V was clipped by 3 bases and J by 0 bases; unmatched bases: 8. The germline gives CDR1 MGHRA, CDR2 YSYEKL. CDR3 length equals 18 residues.

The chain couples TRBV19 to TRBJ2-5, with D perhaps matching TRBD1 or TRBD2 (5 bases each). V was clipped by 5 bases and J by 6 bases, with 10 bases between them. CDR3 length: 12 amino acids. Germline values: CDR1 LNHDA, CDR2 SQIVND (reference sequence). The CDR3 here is CASSWDGQTQYF. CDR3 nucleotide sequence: TGTGCCAGTAGTTGGGACGGCCAGACCCAGTACTTC.

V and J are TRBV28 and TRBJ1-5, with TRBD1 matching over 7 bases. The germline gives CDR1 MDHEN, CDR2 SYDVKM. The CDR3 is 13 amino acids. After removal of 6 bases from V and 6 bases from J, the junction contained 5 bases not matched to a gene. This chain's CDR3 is CASSTGAFQPQHF. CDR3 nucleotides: TGTGCCAGCAGCACAGGGGCTTTTCAGCCCCAGCATTTT.

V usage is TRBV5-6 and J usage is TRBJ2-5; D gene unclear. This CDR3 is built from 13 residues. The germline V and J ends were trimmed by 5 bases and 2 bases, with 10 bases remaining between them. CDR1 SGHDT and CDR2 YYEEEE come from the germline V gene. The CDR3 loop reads CASSPGPQETQYF. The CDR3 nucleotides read TGTGCCAGCAGTCCGGGTCCGCAAGAGACCCAGTACTTC. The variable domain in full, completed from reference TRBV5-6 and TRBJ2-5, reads DAGVTQSPTHLIKTRGQQVTLRCSPKSGHDTVSWYQQALGQGPQFIFQYYEEEERQRGNFPDRFSGHQFPNYSSELNVNALLLGDSALYLCASSPGPQETQYFGPGTRLLVL.

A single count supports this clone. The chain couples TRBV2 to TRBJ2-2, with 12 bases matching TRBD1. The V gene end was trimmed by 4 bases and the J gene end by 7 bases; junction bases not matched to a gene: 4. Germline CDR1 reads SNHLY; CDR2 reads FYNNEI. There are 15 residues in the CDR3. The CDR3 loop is CASSAGTGGFGELFF. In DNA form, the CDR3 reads TGTGCCAGCAGTGCCGGGACAGGGGGCTTCGGGGAGCTGTTTTTT.